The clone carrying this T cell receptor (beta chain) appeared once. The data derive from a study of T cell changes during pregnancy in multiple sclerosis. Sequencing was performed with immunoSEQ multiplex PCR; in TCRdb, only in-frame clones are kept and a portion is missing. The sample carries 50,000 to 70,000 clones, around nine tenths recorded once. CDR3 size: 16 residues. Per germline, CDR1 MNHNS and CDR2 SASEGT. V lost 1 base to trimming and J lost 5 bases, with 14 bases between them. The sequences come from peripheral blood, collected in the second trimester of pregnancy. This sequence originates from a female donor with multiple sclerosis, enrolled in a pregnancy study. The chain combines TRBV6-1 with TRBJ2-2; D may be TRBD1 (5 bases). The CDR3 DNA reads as TGTGCCAGCAGTGAAGATGAGACAGTCAAGACCGGGGAGCTGTTTTTT. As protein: CASSEDETVKTGELFF.